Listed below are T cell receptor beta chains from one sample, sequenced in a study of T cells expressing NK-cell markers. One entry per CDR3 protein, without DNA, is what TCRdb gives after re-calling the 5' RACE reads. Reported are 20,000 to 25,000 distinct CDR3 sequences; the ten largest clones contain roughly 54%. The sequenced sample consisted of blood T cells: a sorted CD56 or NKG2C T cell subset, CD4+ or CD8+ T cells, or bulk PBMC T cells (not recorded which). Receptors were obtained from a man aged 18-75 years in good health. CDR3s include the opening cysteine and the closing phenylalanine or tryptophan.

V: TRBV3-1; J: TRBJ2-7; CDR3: CASSQVLAGVKEQYF
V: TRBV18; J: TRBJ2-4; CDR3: CASSPGQGGGIQYF
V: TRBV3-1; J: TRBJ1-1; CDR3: CASSQARTVRGTEAFF
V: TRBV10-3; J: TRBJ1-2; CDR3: CAISATSRQGAGYTF
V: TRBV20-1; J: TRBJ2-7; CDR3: CSARDRELAVHSYEQYF
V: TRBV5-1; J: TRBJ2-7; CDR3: CASSITGGPYEQYF
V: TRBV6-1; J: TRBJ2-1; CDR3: CASRAPGGDEQFF
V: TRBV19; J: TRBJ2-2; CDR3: CASSISRGSGELFF
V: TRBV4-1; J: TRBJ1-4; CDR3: CASSQGQRATNEKLFF
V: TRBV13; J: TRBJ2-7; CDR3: CASSLNRDSYEQYF
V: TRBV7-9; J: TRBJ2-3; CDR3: CASSLARDRGRDTQYF
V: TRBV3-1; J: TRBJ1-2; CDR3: CASSPTQGRSGYTF
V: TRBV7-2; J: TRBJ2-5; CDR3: CASSASRETQYF
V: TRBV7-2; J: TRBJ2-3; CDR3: CASSTPSGSFTDTQYF
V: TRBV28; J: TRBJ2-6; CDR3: CASNREGGGANVLTF
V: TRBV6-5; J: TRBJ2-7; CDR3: CASSYAQGAYEQYF
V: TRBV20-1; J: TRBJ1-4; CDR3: CSATGEGEKLFF
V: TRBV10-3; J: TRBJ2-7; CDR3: CAIAERGDSSYEQYF
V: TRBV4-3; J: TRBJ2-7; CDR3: CASSQEGTADREQYF
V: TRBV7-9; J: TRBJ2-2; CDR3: CASSRGLVKGTGELFF
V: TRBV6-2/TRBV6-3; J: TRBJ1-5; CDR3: CASSFGLGGNQPQHF
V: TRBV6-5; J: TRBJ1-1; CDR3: CASSSTGHMNTEAFF
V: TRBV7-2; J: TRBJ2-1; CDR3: CASSLVAVNEQFF
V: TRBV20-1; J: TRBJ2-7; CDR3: CSARARGGGTYEQYF
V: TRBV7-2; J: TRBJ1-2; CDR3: CASSISYGGGYTF
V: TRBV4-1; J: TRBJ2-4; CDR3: CASSQKERDRKNF
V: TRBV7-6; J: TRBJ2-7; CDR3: CASSPRTGGGAEQYF
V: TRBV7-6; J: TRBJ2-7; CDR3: CASSLETGAIYEQYF
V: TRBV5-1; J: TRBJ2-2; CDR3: CASSSDGNTGELFF
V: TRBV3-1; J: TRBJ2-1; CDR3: CASSQEELAGGPPSYNEQFF
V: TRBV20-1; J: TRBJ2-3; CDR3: CSAARLAGGPDTQYF
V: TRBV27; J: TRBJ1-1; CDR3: CASSPGQGVGNTEAFF
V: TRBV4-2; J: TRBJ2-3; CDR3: CASSQTQESTDTQYF
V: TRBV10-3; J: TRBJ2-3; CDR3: CAISGTGTSGGVVRDTQYF
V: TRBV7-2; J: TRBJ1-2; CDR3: CASSLTQTTYGYTF